This paragraph reports one TCR beta chain. This study enrolled people aged 18 to 89 from 20 to 25 US geographic areas. Cohort 3 recovery required two negative PCRs, clearance, or symptom resolution. Some clones are missing from TCRdb's copy, which holds only in-frame ones; the method was immunoSEQ multiplex PCR. Among a few hundred thousand clones listed, roughly 80% were seen once. This entry is derived from a study of blood T cell repertoires in COVID-19. Study details: Acute-phase and convalescent COVID-19 samples originated in the United States, Italy and Spain.

Losses at the gene ends were 2 bases for V and 3 bases for J; bases not matched to a gene: 14. The germline CDR1 and CDR2 sequences are SGHKS and YYEKEE (reference sequence). The CDR3 is 17 residues long. The sample comprised PBMCs or T cells enriched from blood (not recorded which). This receptor was identified in a woman in her forties or fifties who had recovered from COVID-19. This chain connects TRBV5-5 to TRBJ2-7, with TRBD2 identical over 7 bases. DNA of the CDR3: TGTGCCAGCAGCTTAACCCACCGACTAGCATTAGTCTACGAGCAGTACTTC. Amino acids: CASSLTHRLALVYEQYF.